This T cell receptor (beta chain) was retrieved from a study of T cell responses to AZD1222 COVID-19 vaccine. This clone was found once. Data came from immunoSEQ multiplex PCR; TCRdb stores just in-frame clones and leaves some out. Among 110,000 to 150,000 clones listed, 93% were seen once. Trimming at V came to 2 bases and at J to 9 bases, leaving 34 bases not matched to a gene. Germline V gene data show CDR1 as MDHEN and CDR2 as SYDVKM. CDR3 length: 24 amino acids. The input for sequencing was peripheral blood, taken on day 0 of AZD1222 vaccination. This receptor was identified in an adult in good health. V usage is TRBV28 and J usage is TRBJ1-6; the match to TRBD1 covers 7 bases. CDR3 nucleotide sequence: TGTGCCAGCAGTTTAATGGGATTAGGACAGCAGTTTAATGGGATCGACAGGGATGGTTCACCCCTCCACTTT. Encoded protein: CASSLMGLGQQFNGIDRDGSPLHF.